A single sample is the source of the 18 T cell receptor beta chains below, sequenced in a study of Graves' ophthalmopathy and Graves' hyperthyroidism. The sequenced template was RNA, covering the TCR beta CDR3 region. Amplification began with first-round RT-PCR using HTBI primers, then second-round multiplex PCR was performed. TCRdb itself ran the multiplex PCR reads through MiXCR, one entry per CDR3 protein. Of roughly 1.1 million distinct CDR3 sequences detected, about 40% appear once; the ten largest clones hold approximately 10%. The specimen sequenced was peripheral blood or thyroid tissue (not recorded which). These TCRs come from an adult man with Graves' hyperthyroidism.

This clonotype came up many times. The gene calls are TRBV19 and TRBJ1-1; weak D call: TRBD1 (5 bases). The CDR3 runs to 14 residues. V lost 5 bases to trimming and J lost 4 bases, with 14 bases between them. Germline V gives CDR1 LNHDA, CDR2 SQIVND (reference sequence). Here the CDR3 DNA reads TGTGCCAGTAGTGACGCAGGGTCTGGCACTGAAGCTTTCTTT. It specifies CASSDAGSGTEAFF.

The chain employs TRBV7-9 and TRBJ2-5; TRBD2 matches 10 bases. The J call may be incorrect, as the DNA end agrees better with TRBJ2-7. CDR1 is SEHNR, CDR2 FQNEAQ, per germline (reference sequence). The CDR3 sequence is 17 residues long. The CDR3 protein is CASSSRSELAGWYEQYF. The DNA of the CDR3 is TGTGCCAGCAGCTCCCGGTCCGAACTAGCGGGATGGTACGAGCAGTACTTC.

This clonotype was seen a handful of times. The V call is TRBV2, the J call TRBJ1-1; no firm D call. The length of the CDR3 is 13 residues. V lost 6 bases and J 2 bases, leaving 10 bases between the germline ends. Germline V lookup: CDR1 SNHLY, CDR2 FYNNEI. CDR3 protein: CASRARSNTEAFF. The CDR3 DNA is TGTGCCAGCAGGGCTCGTAGTAACACTGAAGCTTTCTTT.

Details on this clonotype: It may be a read error: a sequence one base away is much more abundant. V and J are TRBV5-6 and TRBJ1-5; no clear D gene. Between the trimmed V and J ends, which lost 1 base and 6 bases, there was a span of 17 bases. CDR3 size: 16 residues. Germline lookup yields CDR1 SGHDT and CDR2 YYEEEE. The CDR3 reads CASSLRSWDRGQPQHF. CDR3 DNA: TGTGCCAGCAGCTTGCGGAGTTGGGATAGAGGTCAGCCCCAGCATTTT.

This clonotype was seen repeatedly, ten times or more. The chain recombines TRBV25-1 with TRBJ1-2; 10 nucleotides agree with TRBD1. The length of the CDR3 is 13 residues. Germline V gives CDR1 MGHDK, CDR2 SYGVNS. V trimming: 8 bases; J trimming: 7 bases; junction bases outside the gene matches: 7. The CDR3 DNA reads as TGTGCCAGCTTCGACAGGGGGCCTGGTGGCTACACCTTC. The encoded protein is CASFDRGPGGYTF.

The table lists this clonotype with many counts. The chain employs TRBV19 and TRBJ1-1; D remains unclear. CDR3 length: 14 residues. The germline gives CDR1 LNHDA, CDR2 SQIVND (reference sequence). Trimming pared 7 bases from V and 1 base from J, leaving 13 bases between. Here the CDR3 reads CASTVQAANTEAFF. Here the CDR3 DNA reads TGTGCCAGTACCGTCCAGGCCGCGAACACTGAAGCTTTCTTT.

This chain links TRBV15 with TRBJ1-3; the D is unclear. The CDR3 runs 15 residues. V lost 1 base and J lost 3, with 10 bases in between. Germline V gene lookup returns CDR1 LNHNV and CDR2 YYDKDF (reference sequence). CDR3 sequence: CATSRVSEGGNTIYF. In DNA, the CDR3 is TGTGCCACCAGCAGAGTCTCGGAGGGTGGAAACACCATATATTTT.

Of note for this clonotype: At one boundary the junction diverges from the germline segment, which might be a read error. The chain carries TRBV6-5 and TRBJ1-1; 7 bases match TRBD1. Germline V lookup: CDR1 MNHEY, CDR2 SVGAGI. This CDR3 has 14 residues. The CDR3 coding sequence is TGTGCCAACAGTTACCGGACAGGGAACACTGAAGCTTTCTTT. Its translation: CANSYRTGNTEAFF.

The gene calls are TRBV7-9 and TRBJ2-7; the D call may be TRBD1 or TRBD2 (5 bases each). There are 13 residues in the CDR3. Germline CDR1 SEHNR, CDR2 FQNEAQ (reference sequence). Trimming removed 5 bases from V and 5 bases from J, with 13 bases in between. The CDR3 reads CASSPSGSDEQYF. CDR3 bases: TGTGCCAGCAGCCCCTCAGGGAGCGACGAGCAGTACTTC.

The rearrangement links TRBV7-2 to TRBJ1-1; weak D call: TRBD1 (5 bases). The CDR3 is made up of 15 amino acids. V was cut by 1 base and J by 4 bases, with 13 bases left in between. Germline-derived CDR1 and CDR2 are SGHTA and FQGNSA. The CDR3 region is CASSLEGGRGTEAFF. The CDR3 DNA sequence: TGTGCCAGCAGCTTAGAGGGCGGGAGGGGCACTGAAGCTTTCTTT.

The chain uses TRBV4-1 and TRBJ2-2, with D unclear. CDR1 is MGHRA and CDR2 is YSYEKL in the germline V gene. This CDR3 is 13 amino acids long. Between the trimmed V and J ends, which lost 0 bases and 7 bases, there was a span of 6 bases. This CDR3 reads CASSQELGGELFF. The CDR3 nucleotides are TGCGCCAGCAGCCAAGAATTGGGCGGGGAGCTGTTTTTT.

This clonotype was counted many times. The V call is TRBV9, the J call TRBJ1-3, with 7 bases identical to TRBD1. CDR1 is SGDLS, CDR2 YYNGEE, per germline. The CDR3 is 16 amino acids. V lost 4 bases, J lost 0 bases, and 7 bases stayed unmatched. CDR3 sequence: CASSPYGQVSGNTIYF. The DNA for the CDR3 is TGTGCCAGCAGCCCCTACGGACAGGTCTCTGGAAACACCATATATTTT. The complete variable domain, with remaining parts taken from reference TRBV9 and TRBJ1-3, reads DSGVTQTPKHLITATGQRVTLRCSPRSGDLSVYWYQQSLDQGLQFLIQYYNGEERAKGNILERFSAQQFPDLHSELNLSSLELGDSALYFCASSPYGQVSGNTIYFGEGSWLTVV.

This chain connects TRBV5-1 to TRBJ2-2; D is unresolved. The CDR3 consists of 16 residues. Trimming took off 4 bases at V and 1 base at J, with 14 bases between the two ends. Looked up from germline, CDR1 is SGHRS and CDR2 is YFSETQ. The CDR3 coding sequence is TGCGCCAGCAGCGAATCACCGCCCGAGAACACCGGGGAGCTGTTTTTT. It specifies CASSESPPENTGELFF.

This chain uses TRBV20-1 with TRBJ1-5; D not certain. Trimming shortened V by 2 bases and J by 0 bases, and 8 bases separated the two germline ends. There are 14 residues in the CDR3. Germline V gene sequence: CDR1 DFQATT, CDR2 SNEGSKA (reference sequence). The CDR3: CSARKNYSNQPQHF. As DNA, the CDR3 is TGCAGTGCTAGAAAGAATTATAGCAATCAGCCCCAGCATTTT.

J is TRBJ1-5 and V is TRBV20-1; D is unclear. Trimming pared 0 bases from V and 6 bases from J, leaving 6 bases between. From germline, CDR1 is DFQATT and CDR2 SNEGSKA (reference sequence). This CDR3 contains 12 residues. CDR3 in amino acids: CSARDSSQPQHF. The CDR3 DNA sequence: TGCAGTGCTAGAGATAGTAGTCAGCCCCAGCATTTT.

This clonotype was seen many times. This sequence joins TRBV7-2 and TRBJ2-7, with 8 nucleotides matching TRBD2. CDR1 is SGHTA, CDR2 FQGNSA, per germline. The CDR3 totals 16 residues. Losses at the gene ends were 5 bases for V and 6 bases for J; bases not matched to a gene: 15. The CDR3 sequence is CASSEGILAGGGEQYF. The CDR3 nucleotides read TGTGCCAGCAGCGAAGGAATTCTAGCGGGCGGAGGCGAGCAGTACTTC.

CDR3 residues: CSLTGLYEQYF. The DNA for the CDR3 is TGCAGCTTAACCGGCCTCTACGAGCAGTACTTC. This sequence joins TRBV29-1 and TRBJ2-7; D gene unclear. The CDR3 is 11 amino acids. V was pared by 8 bases and J by 3 bases, with 11 bases between. Germline CDR1 reads SQVTM; CDR2 reads ANQGSEA.

The chain combines TRBV28 with TRBJ1-6; D uncertain. This CDR3 has 13 residues. Germline V gene sequence: CDR1 MDHEN, CDR2 SYDVKM. Trimming left V 4 bases short and J 9 bases short, with 10 bases between. The CDR3 is CASSSEGASPLHF. The CDR3, as DNA: TGTGCCAGCAGTTCCGAAGGCGCTTCACCCCTCCACTTT.